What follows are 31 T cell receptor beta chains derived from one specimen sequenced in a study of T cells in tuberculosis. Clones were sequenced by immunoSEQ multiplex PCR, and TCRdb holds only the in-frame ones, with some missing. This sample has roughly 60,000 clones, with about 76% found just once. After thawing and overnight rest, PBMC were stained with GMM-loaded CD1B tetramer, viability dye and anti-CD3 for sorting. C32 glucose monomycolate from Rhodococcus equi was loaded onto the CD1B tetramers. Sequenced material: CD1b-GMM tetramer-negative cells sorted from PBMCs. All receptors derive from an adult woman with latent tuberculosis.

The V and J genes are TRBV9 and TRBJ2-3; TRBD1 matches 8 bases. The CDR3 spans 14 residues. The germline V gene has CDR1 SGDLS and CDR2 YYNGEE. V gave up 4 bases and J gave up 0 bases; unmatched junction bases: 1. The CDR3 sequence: CASSRTGSTDTQYF. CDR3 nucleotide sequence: TGTGCCAGCAGCCGGACAGGGAGCACAGATACGCAGTATTTT.

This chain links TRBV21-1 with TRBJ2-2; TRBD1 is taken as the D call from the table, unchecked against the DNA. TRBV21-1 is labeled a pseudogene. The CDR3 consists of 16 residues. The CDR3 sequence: CASSVEDRGATGELFF. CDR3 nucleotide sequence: TGTGCCAGCAGCGTAGAGGACAGGGGTGCAACCGGGGAGCTGTTTTTT.

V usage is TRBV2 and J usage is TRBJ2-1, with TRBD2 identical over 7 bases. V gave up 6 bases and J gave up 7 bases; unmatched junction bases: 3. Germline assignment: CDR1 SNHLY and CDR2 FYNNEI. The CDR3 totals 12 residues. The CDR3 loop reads CASRTSPNEQFF. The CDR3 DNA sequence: TGTGCCAGCAGGACTAGCCCAAATGAGCAGTTCTTC.

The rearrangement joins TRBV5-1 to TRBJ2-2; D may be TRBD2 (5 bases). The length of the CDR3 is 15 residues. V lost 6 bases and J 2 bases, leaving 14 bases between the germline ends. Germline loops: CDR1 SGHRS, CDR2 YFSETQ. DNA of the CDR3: TGCGCCAGCAAGCCTAGGGAGTCAAACACCGGGGAGCTGTTTTTT. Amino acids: CASKPRESNTGELFF.

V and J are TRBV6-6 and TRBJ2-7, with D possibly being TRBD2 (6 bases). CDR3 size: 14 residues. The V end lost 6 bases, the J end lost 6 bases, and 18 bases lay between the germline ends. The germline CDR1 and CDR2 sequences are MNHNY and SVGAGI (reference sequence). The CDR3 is CASRDRGKPSEQYF. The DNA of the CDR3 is TGTGCCAGCAGAGACCGGGGGAAACCGAGCGAGCAGTACTTC.

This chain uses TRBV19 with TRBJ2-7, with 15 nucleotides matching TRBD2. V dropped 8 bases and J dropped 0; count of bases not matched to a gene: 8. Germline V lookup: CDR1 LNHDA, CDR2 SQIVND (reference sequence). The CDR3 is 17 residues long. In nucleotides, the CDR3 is TGTGCCAGTCGCGGGACTAGCGGGAGGCGGGGCTCCTACGAGCAGTACTTC. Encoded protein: CASRGTSGRRGSYEQYF.

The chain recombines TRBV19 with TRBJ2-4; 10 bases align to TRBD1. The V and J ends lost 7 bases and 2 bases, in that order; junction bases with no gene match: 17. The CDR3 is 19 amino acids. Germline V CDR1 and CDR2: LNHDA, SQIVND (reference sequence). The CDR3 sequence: CASTAGTGALFGPKNIQYF. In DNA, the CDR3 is TGTGCCAGTACTGCCGGGACAGGGGCCCTTTTTGGGCCCAAAAACATTCAGTACTTC. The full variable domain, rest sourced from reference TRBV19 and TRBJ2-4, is DGGITQSPKYLFRKEGQNVTLSCEQNLNHDAMYWYRQDPGQGLRLIYYSQIVNDFQKGDIAEGYSVSREKKESFPLTVTSAQKNPTAFYLCASTAGTGALFGPKNIQYFGAGTRLSVL.

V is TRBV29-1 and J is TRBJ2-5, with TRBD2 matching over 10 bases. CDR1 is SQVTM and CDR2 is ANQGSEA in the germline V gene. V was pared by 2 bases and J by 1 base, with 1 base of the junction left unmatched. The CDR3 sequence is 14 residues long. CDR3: CSVEIAGGQETQYF. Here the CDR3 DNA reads TGCAGCGTTGAAATAGCGGGGGGCCAAGAGACCCAGTACTTC.

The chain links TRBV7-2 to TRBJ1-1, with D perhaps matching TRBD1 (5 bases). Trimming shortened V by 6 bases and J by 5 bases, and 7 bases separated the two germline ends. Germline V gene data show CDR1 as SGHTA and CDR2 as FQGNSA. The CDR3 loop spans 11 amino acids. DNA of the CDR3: TGTGCCAGCAGACAGGAGACTGAAGCTTTCTTT. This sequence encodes CASRQETEAFF. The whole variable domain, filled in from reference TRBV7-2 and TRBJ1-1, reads GAGVSQSPSNKVTEKGKDVELRCDPISGHTALYWYRQSLGQGLEFLIYFQGNSAPDKSGLPSDRFSAERTGGSVSTLTIQRTQQEDSAVYLCASRQETEAFFGQGTRLTVV.

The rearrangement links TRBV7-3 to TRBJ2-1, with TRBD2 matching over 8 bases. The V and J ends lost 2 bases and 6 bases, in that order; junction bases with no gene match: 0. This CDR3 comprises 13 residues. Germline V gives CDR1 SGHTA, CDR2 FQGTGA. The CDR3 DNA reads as TGTGCCAGCAGCTTACTAGCGGGCAATGAGCAGTTCTTC. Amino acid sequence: CASSLLAGNEQFF.

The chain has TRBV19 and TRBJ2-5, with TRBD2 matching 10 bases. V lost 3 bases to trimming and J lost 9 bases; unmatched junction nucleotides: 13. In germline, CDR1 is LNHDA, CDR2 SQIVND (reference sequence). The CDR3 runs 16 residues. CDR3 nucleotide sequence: TGTGCCAGTAGTATCTCGATTAGCGGGGGGCAAAGGGCCCAGTACTTC. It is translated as CASSISISGGQRAQYF. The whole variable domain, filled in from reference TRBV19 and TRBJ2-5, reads DGGITQSPKYLFRKEGQNVTLSCEQNLNHDAMYWYRQDPGQGLRLIYYSQIVNDFQKGDIAEGYSVSREKKESFPLTVTSAQKNPTAFYLCASSISISGGQRAQYFGPGTRLLVL.

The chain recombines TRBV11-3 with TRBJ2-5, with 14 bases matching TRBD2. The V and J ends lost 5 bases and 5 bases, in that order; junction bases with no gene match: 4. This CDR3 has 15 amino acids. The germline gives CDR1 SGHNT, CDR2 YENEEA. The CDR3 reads CASSLGTSGSETQYF. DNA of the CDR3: TGTGCCAGCAGCCTAGGGACTAGCGGGAGTGAGACCCAGTACTTC.

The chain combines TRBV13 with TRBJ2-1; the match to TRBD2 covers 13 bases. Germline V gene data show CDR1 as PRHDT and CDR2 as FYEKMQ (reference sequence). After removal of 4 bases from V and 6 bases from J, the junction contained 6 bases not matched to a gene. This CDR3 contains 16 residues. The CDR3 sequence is CASSSRTSGSGNEQFF. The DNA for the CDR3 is TGTGCCAGCAGCTCCCGGACTAGCGGGAGTGGCAATGAGCAGTTCTTC. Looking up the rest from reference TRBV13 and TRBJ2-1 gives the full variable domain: AAGVIQSPRHLIKEKRETATLKCYPIPRHDTVYWYQQGPGQDPQFLISFYEKMQSDKGSIPDRFSAQQFSDYHSELNMSSLELGDSALYFCASSSRTSGSGNEQFFGPGTRLTVL.

Written as DNA, the CDR3 is TGTGCCAGCAGTGTGACAGGGGGGGACTATGGCTACACCTTC. This encodes CASSVTGGDYGYTF. The V gene is TRBV6-1, the J gene TRBJ1-2; 9 bases fit TRBD1. CDR3 length: 14 amino acids. The germline V gene encodes CDR1 MNHNS and CDR2 SASEGT. V lost 4 bases and J lost 3; bases outside the gene matches: 3.

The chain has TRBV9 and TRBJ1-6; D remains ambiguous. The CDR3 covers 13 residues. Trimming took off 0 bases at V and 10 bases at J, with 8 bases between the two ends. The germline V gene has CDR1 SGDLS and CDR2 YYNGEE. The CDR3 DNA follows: TGTGCCAGCAGCGTAGATGGAGACTCACCCCTCCACTTT. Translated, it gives CASSVDGDSPLHF. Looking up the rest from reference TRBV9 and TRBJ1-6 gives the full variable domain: DSGVTQTPKHLITATGQRVTLRCSPRSGDLSVYWYQQSLDQGLQFLIQYYNGEERAKGNILERFSAQQFPDLHSELNLSSLELGDSALYFCASSVDGDSPLHFGNGTRLTVT.

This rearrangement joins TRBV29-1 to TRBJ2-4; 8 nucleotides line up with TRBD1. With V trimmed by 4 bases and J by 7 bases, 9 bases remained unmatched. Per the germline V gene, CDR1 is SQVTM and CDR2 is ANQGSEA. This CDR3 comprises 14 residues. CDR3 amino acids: CSVAGRGLGNIQYF. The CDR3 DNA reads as TGCAGCGTTGCGGGCAGGGGGCTAGGCAACATTCAGTACTTC.

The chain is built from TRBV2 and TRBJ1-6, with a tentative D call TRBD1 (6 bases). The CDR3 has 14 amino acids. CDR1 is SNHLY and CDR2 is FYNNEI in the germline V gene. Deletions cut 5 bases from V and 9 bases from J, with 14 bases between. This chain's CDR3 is CASSNQGNGSPLHF. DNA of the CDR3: TGTGCCAGCAGTAACCAGGGGAACGGTTCACCCCTCCACTTT.

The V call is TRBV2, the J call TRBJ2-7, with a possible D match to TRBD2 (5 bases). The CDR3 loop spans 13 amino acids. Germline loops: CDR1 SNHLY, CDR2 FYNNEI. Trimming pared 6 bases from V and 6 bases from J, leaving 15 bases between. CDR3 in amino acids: CASREPGIREQYF. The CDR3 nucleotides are TGTGCCAGCAGAGAACCGGGAATTCGCGAGCAGTACTTC.

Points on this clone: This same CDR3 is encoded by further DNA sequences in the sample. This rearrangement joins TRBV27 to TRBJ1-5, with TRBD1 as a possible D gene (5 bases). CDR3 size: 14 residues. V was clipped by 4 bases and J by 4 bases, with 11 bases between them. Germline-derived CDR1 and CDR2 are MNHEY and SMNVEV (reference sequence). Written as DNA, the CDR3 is TGTGCCAGCAGTTCCCTTGGGGGGAATCAGCCCCAGCATTTT. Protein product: CASSSLGGNQPQHF.

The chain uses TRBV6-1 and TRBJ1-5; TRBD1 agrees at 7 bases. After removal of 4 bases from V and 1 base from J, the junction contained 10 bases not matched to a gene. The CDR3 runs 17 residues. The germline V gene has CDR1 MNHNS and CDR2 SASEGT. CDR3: CASSVLPGTVSNQPQHF. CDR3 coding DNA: TGTGCCAGCAGTGTTCTCCCAGGGACAGTCAGCAATCAGCCCCAGCATTTT.

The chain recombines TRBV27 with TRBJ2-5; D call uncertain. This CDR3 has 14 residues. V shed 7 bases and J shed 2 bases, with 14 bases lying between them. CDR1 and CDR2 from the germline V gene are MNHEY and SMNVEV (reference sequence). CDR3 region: CASNFRGPQETQYF. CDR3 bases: TGTGCCAGCAACTTTAGAGGTCCGCAAGAGACCCAGTACTTC.

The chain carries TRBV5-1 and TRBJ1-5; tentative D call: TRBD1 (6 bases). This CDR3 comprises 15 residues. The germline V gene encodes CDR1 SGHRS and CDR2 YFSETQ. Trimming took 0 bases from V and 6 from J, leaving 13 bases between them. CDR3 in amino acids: CASSLAGEGSQPQHF. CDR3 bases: TGCGCCAGCAGCTTGGCAGGGGAGGGAAGTCAGCCCCAGCATTTT.

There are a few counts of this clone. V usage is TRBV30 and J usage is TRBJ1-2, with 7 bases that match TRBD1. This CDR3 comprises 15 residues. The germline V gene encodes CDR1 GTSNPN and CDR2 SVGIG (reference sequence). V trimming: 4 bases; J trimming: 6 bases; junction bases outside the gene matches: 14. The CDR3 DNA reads TGTGCCTGGACTTGGGGACGTTCGGGGACAGATGGCTACACCTTC. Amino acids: CAWTWGRSGTDGYTF.

Written as DNA, the CDR3 is TGCGCCAGCAGCCAAGATTGGGACAGGGACTACGAGCAGTACTTC. This gives the protein CASSQDWDRDYEQYF. The chain joins TRBV4-3 to TRBJ2-7; 9 bases are shared with TRBD1. Germline V gene lookup returns CDR1 LGHNA and CDR2 YSLEER. This CDR3 is 15 amino acids long. J was trimmed by 3 bases and V by 0 bases; bases with no gene match: 3.

CDR3 region: CASTVYTNTGELFF. The DNA for the CDR3 is TGTGCCAGTACAGTTTACACGAACACCGGGGAGCTGTTTTTT. The genes are TRBV19 and TRBJ2-2; no firm D call. In germline, CDR1 is LNHDA, CDR2 SQIVND (reference sequence). Trimming left V 7 bases short and J 0 bases short, with 9 bases between. There are 14 residues in the CDR3.

The CDR3 DNA follows: TGTGCCAGCAACGATGGGGCTAGGAACACTGAAGCTTTCTTT. Translation gives CASNDGARNTEAFF. This chain joins TRBV6-5 and TRBJ1-1; TRBD1 might be the D (5 bases). The germline gives CDR1 MNHEY, CDR2 SVGAGI. Trimming left V 7 bases short and J 1 base short, with 13 bases between. There are 14 residues in the CDR3.

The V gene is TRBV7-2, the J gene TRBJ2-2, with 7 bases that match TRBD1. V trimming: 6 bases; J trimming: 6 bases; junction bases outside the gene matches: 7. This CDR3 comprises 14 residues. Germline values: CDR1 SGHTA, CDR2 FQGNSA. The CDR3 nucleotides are TGTGCCAGCAGACTCGACAGGGCTGCCGGGGAGCTGTTTTTT. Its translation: CASRLDRAAGELFF.

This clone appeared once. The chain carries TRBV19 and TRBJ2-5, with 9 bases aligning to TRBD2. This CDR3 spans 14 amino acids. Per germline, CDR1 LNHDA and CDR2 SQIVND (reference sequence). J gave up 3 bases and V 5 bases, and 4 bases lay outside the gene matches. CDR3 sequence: CASSLAGIEETQYF. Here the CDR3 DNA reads TGTGCCAGTAGTCTAGCGGGGATAGAAGAGACCCAGTACTTC.

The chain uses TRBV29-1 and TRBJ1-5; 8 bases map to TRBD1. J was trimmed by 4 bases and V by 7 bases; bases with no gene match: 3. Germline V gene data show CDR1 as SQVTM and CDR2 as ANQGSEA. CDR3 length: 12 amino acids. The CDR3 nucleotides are TGCAGCGACTGGGACAGGAATCAGCCCCAGCATTTT. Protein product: CSDWDRNQPQHF.

The CDR3 reads CASRLGSIYSNQPQHF. CDR3 in DNA: TGTGCAAGTCGCTTAGGAAGCATTTATAGCAATCAGCCCCAGCATTTT. The chain has TRBV12-2 and TRBJ1-5. TRBV12-2 represents a pseudogene. The CDR3 is made up of 16 amino acids.

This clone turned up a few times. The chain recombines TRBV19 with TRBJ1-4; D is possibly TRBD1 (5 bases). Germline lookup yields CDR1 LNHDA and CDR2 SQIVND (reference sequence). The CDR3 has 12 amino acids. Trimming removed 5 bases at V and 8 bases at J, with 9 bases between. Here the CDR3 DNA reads TGTGCCAGTAGTCAGGGAAACGAAAAACTGTTTTTT. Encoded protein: CASSQGNEKLFF.